The rows below give T cell receptor beta chains drawn from one sample of a study of T-cell reconstitution after alpha-beta-depleted transplantation in children. MiXCR was run by TCRdb on the PCR reads, yielding one entry per CDR3 protein. Of fewer than 400,000 distinct CDR3 sequences in the sample, around 25% were seen once. This sample comprised PBMCs, mostly from graft donor cells, obtained 180 days after TCRalphabeta/CD19-depleted stem cell transplant. The origin of the receptors is a male patient younger than 18 who had a stem cell transplant for acute lymphoblastic leukemia, so the T cells may come from the graft donor. Each CDR3 is given with its conserved first and last residue. A D gene is named only where the DNA matches it firmly. Size is stated for part of the rows, as once, few or many counts, or as a class when the clone is expanded.

j_gene | v_gene | d_gene | abundance | CDR3aa | CDR3nt
TRBJ1-1 | TRBV7-2 | - | - | CASSLFRRGAFF | TGTGCCAGCAGCTTATTCCGGAGGGGGGCTTTCTTT
TRBJ2-5 | TRBV20-1 | - | - | CSARQNLDRETQYF | TGCAGTGCTAGACAGAACTTAGACAGAGAGACCCAGTACTTC
TRBJ2-1 | TRBV11-1 | - | - | CASSLVRRNEQFF | TGTGCCAGCAGCTTAGTCCGACGCAATGAGCAGTTCTTC
TRBJ2-3 | TRBV15 | - | few | CATSTSRNPDTQYF | TGTGCCACCAGCACCTCTAGGAACCCAGATACGCAGTATTTT
TRBJ2-7 | TRBV20-1 | TRBD1 | - | CSARGTVSYEQYF | TGCAGTGCCAGAGGGACAGTCTCCTACGAGCAGTACTTC
TRBJ2-3 | TRBV5-1 | - | - | CASNDRTSTDTQYF | TGCGCCAGCAACGACAGAACTAGCACAGATACGCAGTATTTT
TRBJ2-7 | TRBV7-9 | - | - | CASSLLPNEQYF | TGTGCCAGCAGCTTATTACCTAACGAGCAGTACTTC
TRBJ2-2 | TRBV5-5 | - | many | CASSLVPAGELFF | TGTGCCAGCAGCTTGGTGCCAGCCGGGGAGCTGTTTTTT
TRBJ1-2 | TRBV11-1 | - | - | CASSLEPTAQYGYTF | TGTGCCAGCAGCTTAGAGCCGACAGCACAATATGGCTACACCTTC
TRBJ2-5 | TRBV4-1 | TRBD1 | - | CASSLGTGTETQYF | TGCGCCAGCAGCCTCGGGACAGGGACGGAGACCCAGTACTTC
TRBJ2-7 | TRBV7-2 | - | few | CASSGLLLDEQYF | TGTGCCAGCAGCGGACTCCTTCTCGACGAGCAGTACTTC
TRBJ2-1 | TRBV7-2 | TRBD1 | - | CASSLKGAGQGNEQFF | TGTGCCAGCAGCTTAAAGGGCGCGGGACAGGGCAATGAGCAGTTCTTC
TRBJ1-5 | TRBV20-1 | TRBD1 | few | CSARAGGTGGQPQHF | TGCAGTGCTAGAGCGGGGGGGACAGGGGGGCAGCCCCAGCATTTT
TRBJ2-3 | TRBV5-1 | - | few | CASSSRTGTRDTQYF | TGCGCCAGCAGCTCTCGGACAGGGACTAGAGATACGCAGTATTTT
TRBJ2-7 | TRBV18 | - | once | CASSPMGQPYEQYF | TGTGCCAGCTCACCAATGGGACAACCCTACGAGCAGTACTTC
TRBJ1-1 | TRBV5-6 | - | few | CASSLQVAEAFF | TGTGCCAGCAGCTTACAGGTCGCTGAAGCTTTCTTT
TRBJ2-7 | TRBV12-3/TRBV12-4 | TRBD1 | - | CASRRGQDPRGQYF | TGTGCCAGCAGGCGGGGACAGGACCCGCGCGGCCAGTACTTC
TRBJ1-6 | TRBV5-1 | TRBD1 | few | CASSPGQAYSPLHF | TGCGCCAGCAGCCCGGGACAGGCGTATTCACCCCTCCACTTT
TRBJ2-7 | TRBV5-1 | - | - | CASSIRDTYEQYF | TGCGCCAGCAGCATCCGGGACACCTACGAGCAGTACTTC
TRBJ2-5 | TRBV27 | - | medium-sized | CASSTHTGETQYF | TGTGCCAGCAGTACCCACACCGGAGAGACCCAGTACTTC
TRBJ2-7 | TRBV3-1 | TRBD2 | - | CASSQVREGQYEQYF | TGTGCCAGCAGCCAAGTTCGGGAGGGCCAGTACGAGCAGTACTTC
TRBJ2-7 | TRBV25-1 | - | - | CASSGDIGYEQYF | TGTGCCAGCAGTGGGGACATAGGGTACGAGCAGTACTTC
TRBJ2-1 | TRBV12-3/TRBV12-4 | TRBD2 | - | CASSPGLAGGTEQFF | TGTGCCAGCAGTCCCGGGCTAGCGGGAGGCACTGAGCAGTTCTTC
TRBJ2-1 | TRBV20-1 | TRBD2 | - | CSARAGGSSYNEQFF | TGCAGTGCTAGGGCGGGGGGCAGCTCCTACAATGAGCAGTTCTTC
TRBJ1-5 | TRBV27 | - | few | CASRTYKEGARQPQHF | TGTGCCAGCAGGACATACAAGGAGGGCGCGAGACAGCCCCAGCATTTT
TRBJ2-1 | TRBV5-1 | - | - | CASSWVAVGNEQFF | TGCGCCAGCAGCTGGGTAGCGGTGGGCAATGAGCAGTTCTTC
TRBJ2-7 | TRBV2 | - | - | CASTGEDIPHYEQYF | TGTGCCAGCACGGGGGAGGACATACCCCACTACGAGCAGTACTTC
TRBJ2-3 | TRBV7-2 | TRBD1 | few | CASSSRTGPDTQYF | TGTGCCAGCAGCTCCAGGACAGGGCCAGATACGCAGTATTTT
TRBJ1-1 | TRBV20-1 | - | few | CSARDGGSFTEAFF | TGCAGTGCTAGAGACGGGGGGTCCTTCACTGAAGCTTTCTTT
TRBJ1-1 | TRBV19 | - | - | CASSIDRITEAFF | TGTGCCAGTAGTATAGACAGGATCACTGAAGCTTTCTTT
TRBJ1-1 | TRBV7-9 | - | - | CASSLEQGMNTEAFF | TGTGCCAGCAGCTTAGAACAGGGTATGAACACTGAAGCTTTCTTT
TRBJ1-3 | TRBV20-1 | - | few | CSATPGPGNTIYF | TGCAGTGCTACCCCAGGTCCTGGAAACACCATATATTTT
TRBJ1-2 | TRBV29-1 | - | many | CSVASLGRANYGYTF | TGCAGCGTTGCAAGTTTGGGCAGAGCTAACTATGGCTACACCTTC
TRBJ2-2 | TRBV29-1 | - | few | CSVPKGGSAGELFF | TGCAGCGTCCCTAAGGGAGGTTCCGCCGGGGAGCTGTTTTTT
TRBJ1-1 | TRBV7-9 | - | few | CASSQPSNTEAFF | TGTGCCAGCAGCCAACCGTCGAACACTGAAGCTTTCTTT
TRBJ1-3 | TRBV2 | - | - | CASTGLQGNTIYF | TGTGCCAGCACGGGACTGCAAGGGAACACCATATATTTT
TRBJ2-2 | TRBV9 | - | few | CASSARQAWNTGELFF | TGTGCCAGCAGCGCACGACAGGCGTGGAACACCGGGGAGCTGTTTTTT
TRBJ2-7 | TRBV29-1 | TRBD2 | few | CSVEAGGTSIQHEQYF | TGCAGCGTTGAGGCGGGTGGGACTAGCATTCAGCACGAGCAGTACTTC
TRBJ2-1 | TRBV7-2 | - | - | CASRSSRDPGNEQFF | TGTGCCAGCAGGTCCAGCCGGGACCCCGGCAATGAGCAGTTCTTC
TRBJ2-7 | TRBV20-1 | TRBD2 | - | CSVEGWGLAGGEQYF | TGCAGTGTCGAAGGTTGGGGGCTAGCGGGAGGTGAGCAGTACTTC
TRBJ2-2 | TRBV7-3 | - | - | CASSLRLGGELFF | TGTGCCAGCAGCTTACGGCTAGGAGGGGAGCTGTTTTTT
TRBJ2-7 | TRBV18 | TRBD2 | few | CASSPASGVYEQYF | TGTGCCAGCTCACCGGCTAGCGGGGTCTACGAGCAGTACTTC
TRBJ1-3 | TRBV9 | - | - | CASSSRQGIIYF | TGTGCCAGCAGCTCTAGGCAGGGAATCATATATTTT
TRBJ1-2 | TRBV30 | TRBD1 | - | CAWSFNDRGRGYTF | TGTGCCTGGAGTTTTAACGACAGGGGACGCGGCTACACCTTC
TRBJ2-1 | TRBV18 | - | few | CASSALAGNEQFF | TGTGCCAGCTCAGCTTTAGCCGGCAATGAGCAGTTCTTC